This TCR beta chain emerged from a study of T-cell memory formation after mild COVID-19. This clonotype occurred a few times. Its specificity is unknown. Regarding the study as a whole: CD4+ bias marked clones expanding day 15 to 37, unlike balanced contracting clones. Shrinking CD4+ clones resided mostly in CM and EM, and CD8+ ones in EMRA.

This CDR3 is 17 amino acids long. The V segment lost 4 bases and the J segment 1 base; nucleotides outside the gene matches: 6. Germline V gene sequence: CDR1 SGHDT, CDR2 YYEEEE. In TCRdb, the 5' RACE reads were re-called with MiXCR into one record per CDR3 protein. The data show 470,000 or so distinct CDR3 sequences, around 27% seen once. The specimen was PBMCs or a T cell subset sorted from them (not recorded which). The receptor was derived from an adult woman who had mild COVID-19 (a few samples of this study predate the infection). Cell type and time point are not known. The chain carries TRBV5-6 and TRBJ2-5; TRBD2 matches at 14 bases. The CDR3 nucleotides are TGTGCCAGCAGCGGAGGAGGACTAGCGGGAGGCCAAGAGACCCAGTACTTC. This gives the protein CASSGGGLAGGQETQYF.